This note documents a single TCR beta chain sequence. These data come from a study of blood T cell repertoires in COVID-19. Study-level background: The origin of the acute and convalescent COVID-19 samples was the United States, Italy and Spain. Sample material is recorded as cDNA or gDNA derived from T cells, B-cell-depleted T cells, or PBMCs.

The V segment lost 4 bases and the J segment 9 bases; nucleotides outside the gene matches: 7. The CDR3 consists of 14 residues. From germline, CDR1 is MNHEY and CDR2 SVGAGI. In the authors' workflow: The assay estimated nucleated cells by amplifying reference gene primers. Assay: immunoSEQ multiplex PCR; the TCRdb copy retains only in-frame clones and omits some. That table supplies the V and J calls and clone size; D and trimming were determined from the DNA. The sample includes tens of thousands of clones, around nine tenths of them seen just once. The rearrangement links TRBV6-5 to TRBJ1-4, with 8 bases lining up with TRBD1. This TCR was sampled from a human donor in a cohort sampled during active COVID-19. The sequencing sample was made of peripheral blood. CDR3 loop: CASSSGQGIKKLFF. The CDR3 DNA sequence: TGTGCCAGCAGTTCAGGACAGGGAATTAAAAAACTGTTTTTT.